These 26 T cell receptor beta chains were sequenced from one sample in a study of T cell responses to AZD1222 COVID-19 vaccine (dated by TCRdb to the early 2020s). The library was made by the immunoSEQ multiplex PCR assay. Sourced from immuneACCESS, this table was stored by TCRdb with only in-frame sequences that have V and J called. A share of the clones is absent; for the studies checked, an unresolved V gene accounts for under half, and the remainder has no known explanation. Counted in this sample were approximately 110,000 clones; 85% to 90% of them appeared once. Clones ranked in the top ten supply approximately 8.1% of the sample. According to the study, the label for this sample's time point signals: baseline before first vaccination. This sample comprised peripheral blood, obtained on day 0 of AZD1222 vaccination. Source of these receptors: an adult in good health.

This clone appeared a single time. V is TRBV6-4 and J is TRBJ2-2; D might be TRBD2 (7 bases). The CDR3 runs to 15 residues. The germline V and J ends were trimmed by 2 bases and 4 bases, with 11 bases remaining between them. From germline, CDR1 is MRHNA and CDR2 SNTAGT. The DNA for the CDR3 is TGTGCCAGCAGTGACGGGGGGGCCCCCACCGGGGAGCTGTTTTTT. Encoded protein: CASSDGGAPTGELFF.

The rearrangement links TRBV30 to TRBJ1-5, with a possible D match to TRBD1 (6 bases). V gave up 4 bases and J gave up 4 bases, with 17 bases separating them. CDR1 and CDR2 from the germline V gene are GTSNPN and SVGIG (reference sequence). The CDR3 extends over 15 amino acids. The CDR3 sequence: CAWTAARGGNQPQHF. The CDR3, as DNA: TGTGCCTGGACCGCGGCCAGGGGTGGTAATCAGCCCCAGCATTTT.

CDR3 amino acids: CASSQGATQYF. As DNA, the CDR3 is TGTGCCAGCAGCCAGGGGGCTACGCAGTATTTT. This sequence joins TRBV7-2 and TRBJ2-3, with 8 bases matching TRBD1. CDR1 SGHTA and CDR2 FQGNSA come from the germline V gene. Trimming took 5 bases from V and 8 from J; bases not matched to a gene: 0. This CDR3 comprises 11 residues.

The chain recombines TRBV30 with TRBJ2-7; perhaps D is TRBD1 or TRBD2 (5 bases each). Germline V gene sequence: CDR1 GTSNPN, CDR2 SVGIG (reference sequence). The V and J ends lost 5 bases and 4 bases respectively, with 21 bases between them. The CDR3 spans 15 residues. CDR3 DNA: TGTGCCTGGCTGAGGGGAAAAACCGGGTTTTACGAGCAGTACTTC. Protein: CAWLRGKTGFYEQYF.

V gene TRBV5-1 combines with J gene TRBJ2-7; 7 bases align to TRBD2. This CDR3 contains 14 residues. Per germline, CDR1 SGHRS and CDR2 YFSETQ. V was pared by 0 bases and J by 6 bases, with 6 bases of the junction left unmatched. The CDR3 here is CASSLVPGGGEQYF. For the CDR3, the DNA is TGCGCCAGCAGCTTGGTCCCGGGGGGTGGCGAGCAGTACTTC. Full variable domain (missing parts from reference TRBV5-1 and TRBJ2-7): KAGVTQTPRYLIKTRGQQVTLSCSPISGHRSVSWYQQTPGQGLQFLFEYFSETQRNKGNFPGRFSGRQFSNSRSEMNVSTLELGDSALYLCASSLVPGGGEQYFGPGTRLTVT.

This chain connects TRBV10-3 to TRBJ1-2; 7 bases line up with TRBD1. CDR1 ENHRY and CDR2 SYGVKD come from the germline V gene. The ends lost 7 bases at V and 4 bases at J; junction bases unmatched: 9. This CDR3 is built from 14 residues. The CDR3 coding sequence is TGTGCCATCAATCCCCGGGACAGTAGCTATGGCTACACCTTC. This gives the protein CAINPRDSSYGYTF.

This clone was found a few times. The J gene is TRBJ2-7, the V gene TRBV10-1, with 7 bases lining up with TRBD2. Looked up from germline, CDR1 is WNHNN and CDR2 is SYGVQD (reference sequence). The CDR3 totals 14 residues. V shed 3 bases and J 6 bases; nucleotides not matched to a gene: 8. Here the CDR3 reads CASSDSAGVGEQYF. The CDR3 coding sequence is TGCGCCAGCAGTGATTCCGCGGGAGTTGGCGAGCAGTACTTC.

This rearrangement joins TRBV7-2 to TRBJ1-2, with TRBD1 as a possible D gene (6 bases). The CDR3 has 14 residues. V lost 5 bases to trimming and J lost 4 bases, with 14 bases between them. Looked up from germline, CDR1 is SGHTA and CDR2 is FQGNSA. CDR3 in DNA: TGTGCCAGCAGCGTAGACAGGAGGGGCTATGGCTACACCTTC. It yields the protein CASSVDRRGYGYTF.

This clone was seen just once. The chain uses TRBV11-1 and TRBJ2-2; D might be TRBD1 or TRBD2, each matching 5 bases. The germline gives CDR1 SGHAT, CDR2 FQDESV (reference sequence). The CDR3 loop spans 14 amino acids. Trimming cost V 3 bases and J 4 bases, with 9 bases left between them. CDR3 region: CASSFFGGTGELFF. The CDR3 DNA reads TGTGCCAGCAGCTTCTTTGGGGGCACCGGGGAGCTGTTTTTT.

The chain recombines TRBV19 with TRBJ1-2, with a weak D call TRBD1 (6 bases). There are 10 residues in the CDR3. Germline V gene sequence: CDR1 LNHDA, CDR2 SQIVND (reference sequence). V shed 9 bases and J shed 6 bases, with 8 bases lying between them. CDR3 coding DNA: TGTGCCAGCCGGACAGATGGCTACACCTTC. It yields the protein CASRTDGYTF.

The DNA of the CDR3 is TGTGCCAGCAGCCAAGAAGGGTTTCCCTACAATGAGCAGTTCTTC. Translating gives CASSQEGFPYNEQFF. The gene calls are TRBV3-1 (or the pseudogene TRBV3-2) and TRBJ2-1, with D uncertain. The CDR3 is made up of 15 amino acids. Germline values: CDR1 LGHDT, CDR2 YNNKEL (reference sequence). Trimming pared 0 bases from V and 2 bases from J, leaving 8 bases between.

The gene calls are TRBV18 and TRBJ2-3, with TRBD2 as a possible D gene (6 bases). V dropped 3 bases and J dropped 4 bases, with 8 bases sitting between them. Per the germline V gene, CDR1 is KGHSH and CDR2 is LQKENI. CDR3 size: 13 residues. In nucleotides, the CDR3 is TGTGCCAGCTCACCGGAGGGGCCAGATACGCAGTATTTT. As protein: CASSPEGPDTQYF.

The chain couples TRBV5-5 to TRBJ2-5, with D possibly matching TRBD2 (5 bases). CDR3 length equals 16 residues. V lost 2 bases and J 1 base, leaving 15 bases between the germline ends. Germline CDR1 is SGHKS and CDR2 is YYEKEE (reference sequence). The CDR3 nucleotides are TGTGCCAGCAGCTTCCGTGTAGGGAGTCCCCAAGAGACCCAGTACTTC. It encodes CASSFRVGSPQETQYF. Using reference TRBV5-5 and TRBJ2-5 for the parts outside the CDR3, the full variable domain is DAGVTQSPTHLIKTRGQQVTLRCSPISGHKSVSWYQQVLGQGPQFIFQYYEKEERGRGNFPDRFSARQFPNYSSELNVNALLLGDSALYLCASSFRVGSPQETQYFGPGTRLLVL.

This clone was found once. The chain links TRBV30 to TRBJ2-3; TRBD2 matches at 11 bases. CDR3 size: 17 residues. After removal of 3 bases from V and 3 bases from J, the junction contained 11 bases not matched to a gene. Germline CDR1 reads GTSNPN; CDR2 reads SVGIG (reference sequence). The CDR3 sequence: CAWSPLLSSGRTDTQYF. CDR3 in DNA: TGTGCCTGGAGCCCTCTTTTGTCTAGCGGGAGGACAGATACGCAGTATTTT. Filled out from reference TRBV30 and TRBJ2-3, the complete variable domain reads SQTIHQWPATLVQPVGSPLSLECTVEGTSNPNLYWYRQAAGRGLQLLFYSVGIGQISSEVPQNLSASRPQDRQFILSSKKLLLSDSGFYLCAWSPLLSSGRTDTQYFGPGTRLTVL.

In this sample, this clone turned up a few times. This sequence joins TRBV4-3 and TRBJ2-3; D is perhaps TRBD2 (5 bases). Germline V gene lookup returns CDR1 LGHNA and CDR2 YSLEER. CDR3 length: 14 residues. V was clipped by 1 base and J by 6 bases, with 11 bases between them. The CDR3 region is CASSQVPSQDTQYF. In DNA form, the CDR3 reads TGCGCCAGCAGCCAAGTACCTAGCCAGGATACGCAGTATTTT.

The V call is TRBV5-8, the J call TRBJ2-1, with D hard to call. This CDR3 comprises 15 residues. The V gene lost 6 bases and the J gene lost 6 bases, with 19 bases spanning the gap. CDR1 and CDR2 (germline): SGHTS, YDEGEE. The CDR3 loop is CASILGRHLGNEQFF. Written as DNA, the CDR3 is TGTGCCAGCATCCTGGGCCGACATTTAGGCAATGAGCAGTTCTTC.

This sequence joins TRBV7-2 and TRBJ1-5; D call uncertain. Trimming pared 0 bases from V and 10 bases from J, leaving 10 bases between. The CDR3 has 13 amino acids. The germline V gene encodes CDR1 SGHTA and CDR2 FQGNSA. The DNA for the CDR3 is TGTGCCAGCAGCTTAGCAACGGTATCCCCCCAGCATTTT. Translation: CASSLATVSPQHF. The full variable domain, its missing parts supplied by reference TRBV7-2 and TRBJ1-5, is GAGVSQSPSNKVTEKGKDVELRCDPISGHTALYWYRQSLGQGLEFLIYFQGNSAPDKSGLPSDRFSAERTGGSVSTLTIQRTQQEDSAVYLCASSLATVSPQHFGDGTRLSIL.

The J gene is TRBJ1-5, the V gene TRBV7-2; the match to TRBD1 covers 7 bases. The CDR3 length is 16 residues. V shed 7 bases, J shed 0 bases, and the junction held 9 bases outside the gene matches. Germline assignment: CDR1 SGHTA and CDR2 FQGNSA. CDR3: CASTRQGGFSNQPQHF. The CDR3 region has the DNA TGTGCCAGCACCAGACAGGGAGGGTTTAGCAATCAGCCCCAGCATTTT.

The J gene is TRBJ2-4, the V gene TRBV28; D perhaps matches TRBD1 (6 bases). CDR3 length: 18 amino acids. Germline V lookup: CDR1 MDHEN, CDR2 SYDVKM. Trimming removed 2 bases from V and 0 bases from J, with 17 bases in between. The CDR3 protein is CASSLEVQGQVAKNIQYF. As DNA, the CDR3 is TGTGCCAGCAGTTTAGAGGTACAGGGCCAAGTAGCCAAAAACATTCAGTACTTC. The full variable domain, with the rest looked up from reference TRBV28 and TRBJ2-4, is DVKVTQSSRYLVKRTGEKVFLECVQDMDHENMFWYRQDPGLGLRLIYFSYDVKMKEKGDIPEGYSVSREKKERFSLILESASTNQTSMYLCASSLEVQGQVAKNIQYFGAGTRLSVL.

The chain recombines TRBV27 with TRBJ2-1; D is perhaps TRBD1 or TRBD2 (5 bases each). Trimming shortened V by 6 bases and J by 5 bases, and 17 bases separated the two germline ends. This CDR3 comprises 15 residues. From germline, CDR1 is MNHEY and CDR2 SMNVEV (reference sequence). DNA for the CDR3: TGTGCCAGCAGCAGGAGCCCGGGACGCCACAATGAGCAGTTCTTC. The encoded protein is CASSRSPGRHNEQFF.

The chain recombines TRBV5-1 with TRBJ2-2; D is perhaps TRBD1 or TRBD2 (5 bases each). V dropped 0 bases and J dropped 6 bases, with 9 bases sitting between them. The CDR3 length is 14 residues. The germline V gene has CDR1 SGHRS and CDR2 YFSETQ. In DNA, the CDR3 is TGCGCCAGCAGCTTGGTGGGGGACGCCGGGGAGCTGTTTTTT. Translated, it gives CASSLVGDAGELFF.

The CDR3 spells CASSTRTGFGNTIYF. CDR3 coding DNA: TGTGCCAGCAGTACCCGGACAGGGTTTGGAAACACCATATATTTT. The chain recombines TRBV28 with TRBJ1-3; 8 bases fit TRBD1. The germline V gene encodes CDR1 MDHEN and CDR2 SYDVKM. The CDR3 spans 15 residues. Germline trimming cut 5 bases from V and 3 bases from J; bases unmatched to any gene: 6.

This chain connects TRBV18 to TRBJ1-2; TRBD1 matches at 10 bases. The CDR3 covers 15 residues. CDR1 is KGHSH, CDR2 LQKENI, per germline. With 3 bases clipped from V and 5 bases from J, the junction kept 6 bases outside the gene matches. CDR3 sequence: CASSPGQGSLYGYTF. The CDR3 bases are TGTGCCAGCTCACCGGGACAGGGGAGTTTATATGGCTACACCTTC.

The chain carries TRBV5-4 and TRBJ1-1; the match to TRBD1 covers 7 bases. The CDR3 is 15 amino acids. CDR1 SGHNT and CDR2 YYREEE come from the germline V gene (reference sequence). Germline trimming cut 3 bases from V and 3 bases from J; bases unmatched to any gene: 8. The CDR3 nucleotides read TGTGCCAGCAGCTACCGGGGACAGTGGGACACTGAAGCTTTCTTT. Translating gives CASSYRGQWDTEAFF.

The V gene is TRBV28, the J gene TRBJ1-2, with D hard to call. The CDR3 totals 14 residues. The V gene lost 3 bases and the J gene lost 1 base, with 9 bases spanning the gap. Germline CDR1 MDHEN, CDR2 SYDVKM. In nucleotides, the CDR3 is TGTGCCAGCAGTTTTTTTGGGGTTAACTATGGCTACACCTTC. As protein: CASSFFGVNYGYTF.

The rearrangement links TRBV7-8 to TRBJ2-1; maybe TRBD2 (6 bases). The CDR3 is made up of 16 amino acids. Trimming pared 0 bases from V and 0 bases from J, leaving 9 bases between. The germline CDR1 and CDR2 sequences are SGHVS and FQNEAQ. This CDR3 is CASSLAKTSSYNEQFF. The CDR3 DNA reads TGTGCCAGCAGCTTAGCAAAGACTAGCTCCTACAATGAGCAGTTCTTC.